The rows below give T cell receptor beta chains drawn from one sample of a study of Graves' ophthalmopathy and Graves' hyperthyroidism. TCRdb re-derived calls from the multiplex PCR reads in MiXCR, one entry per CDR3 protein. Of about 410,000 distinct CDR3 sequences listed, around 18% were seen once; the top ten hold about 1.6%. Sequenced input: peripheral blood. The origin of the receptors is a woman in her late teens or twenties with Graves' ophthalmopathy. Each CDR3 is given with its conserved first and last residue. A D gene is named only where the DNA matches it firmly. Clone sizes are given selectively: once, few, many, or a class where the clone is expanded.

CASRPGQEFSYGYTF,TGCGCCAGCAGACCGGGACAGGAATTCTCTTATGGCTACACCTTC,TRBV5-1,TRBJ1-2,TRBD1,NA
CASSQARTGGNTEAFF,TGCGCCAGCAGCCAAGCGAGGACAGGGGGCAACACTGAAGCTTTCTTT,TRBV4-1,TRBJ1-1,TRBD1,many
CASSQDVSYRGRTEAFF,TGCGCCAGCAGCCAAGATGTGTCTTACAGGGGGAGGACTGAAGCTTTCTTT,TRBV4-3,TRBJ1-1,TRBD1,many
CASSPSPWETQYF,TGTGCCAGCAGTCCCTCCCCATGGGAGACCCAGTACTTC,TRBV27,TRBJ2-5,NA,many
CASRGLAGGGETQYF,TGTGCCAGCAGAGGACTAGCGGGAGGCGGAGAGACCCAGTACTTC,TRBV12-3/TRBV12-4,TRBJ2-5,TRBD2,NA
CASSTGGSQETQYF,TGTGCCAGCAGTACAGGGGGCTCCCAAGAGACCCAGTACTTC,TRBV3-2,TRBJ2-5,NA,many
CASSLRLVGTEAFF,TGTGCCAGCAGTTTAAGGCTGGTGGGGACTGAAGCTTTCTTT,TRBV12-3/TRBV12-4,TRBJ1-1,NA,many
CASSPSGRVHYEQYF,TGTGCCAGCAGTCCATCCGGCAGGGTTCACTACGAGCAGTACTTC,TRBV27,TRBJ2-7,NA,many
CASSSSQGARRETQYF,TGTGCCAGCAGTTCATCACAGGGTGCAAGGAGAGAGACCCAGTACTTC,TRBV28,TRBJ2-5,NA,many
CASSPKQVVSYEQYF,TGTGCCAGCTCACCAAAACAGGTCGTAAGCTACGAGCAGTACTTC,TRBV18,TRBJ2-7,NA,NA
CASGRGSSNQPQHF,TGTGCCAGCGGGCGTGGCTCTAGCAATCAGCCCCAGCATTTT,TRBV6-5,TRBJ1-5,NA,many
CASSLSGGGALHF,TGTGCCAGCAGCTTAAGCGGGGGGGGAGCCCTCCACTTT,TRBV7-2,TRBJ1-6,NA,few
CASSLPGGVPETQYF,TGTGCCAGCAGCCTCCCCGGGGGAGTTCCAGAGACCCAGTACTTC,TRBV3-1,TRBJ2-5,NA,few
CASSLFGGPGCTF,TGTGCCAGCAGCTTATTCGGGGGCCCTGGTTGCACCTTC,TRBV11-2,TRBJ1-2,NA,many
CATSRTVAKNIQYF,TGTGCCACCAGCAGGACAGTAGCCAAAAACATTCAGTACTTC,TRBV15,TRBJ2-4,NA,many
CASSPQGAETQYF,TGTGCCAGCTCACCACAGGGGGCCGAGACCCAGTACTTC,TRBV7-3,TRBJ2-5,TRBD1,many
CASAGLGQPQHF,TGTGCCAGCGCGGGGCTGGGCCAGCCCCAGCATTTT,TRBV2,TRBJ1-5,NA,many
CASSQSWQANYGYTF,TGCGCCAGCAGCCAATCGTGGCAGGCGAACTATGGCTACACCTTC,TRBV4-3,TRBJ1-2,NA,many
CASSLVGGLTYEQYF,TGTGCCAGCAGCTTAGTGGGCGGGCTGACCTACGAGCAGTACTTC,TRBV7-2,TRBJ2-7,NA,many
CASSYGDASYEQYF,TGTGCCAGCAGTTACGGGGACGCCTCCTACGAGCAGTACTTC,TRBV6-5,TRBJ2-7,NA,many
CASSYRTGRETQYF,TGTGCCAGCAGCTACCGGACAGGGCGAGAGACCCAGTACTTC,TRBV7-2,TRBJ2-5,TRBD1,many
CASWLGESTGELFF,TGTGCCAGTTGGTTGGGGGAAAGCACCGGGGAGCTGTTTTTT,TRBV28,TRBJ2-2,NA,few
CASRTGQASNQPQHF,TGTGCCAGCAGGACTGGACAGGCTAGCAATCAGCCCCAGCATTTT,TRBV6-2/TRBV6-3,TRBJ1-5,TRBD1,many
CSAEIRGLNTEAFF,TGCAGTGCCGAGATCAGGGGCCTAAACACTGAAGCTTTCTTT,TRBV20-1,TRBJ1-1,NA,NA
CASRLTAGYTF,TGTGCCAGCAGGTTGACAGCTGGCTACACCTTC,TRBV12-3/TRBV12-4,TRBJ1-2,NA,many
CASSGGTGNQPQHF,TGTGCCAGCAGCGGAGGGACAGGGAATCAGCCCCAGCATTTT,TRBV6-5,TRBJ1-5,TRBD1,many
CATSDLGTSEQETQYF,TGTGCCACCAGTGATCTAGGGACTAGCGAACAAGAGACCCAGTACTTC,TRBV24-1,TRBJ2-5,TRBD2,many
CASSFWGNIQYF,TGTGCCAGCAGTTTTTGGGGTAACATTCAGTACTTC,TRBV28,TRBJ2-4,NA,many